This T cell receptor beta chain was documented in a study of T cells in localized non-small cell lung cancer. TCRdb's copy holds only in-frame clones and misses some; the assay was immunoSEQ multiplex PCR. Here the sample spans 30,000 to 40,000 clones, approximately 91% being singletons. Study-wide findings and caveats: Clonality peaked in uninvolved adjacent lung rather than tumor. Adjacent lung exhibited a median of around 60 among the 100 most abundant tumor clones. The study sequenced only one region of the tumor. As a result, intratumor heterogeneity could not be excluded and remains possible. Prolonged overall survival went with higher T cell density in the blood.

Turning to this clone: Its antigen remains unknown.

Germline V CDR1 and CDR2: SGHTA, FQGNSA. V dropped 2 bases and J dropped 6 bases, with 13 bases sitting between them. The CDR3 runs to 15 residues. This chain links TRBV7-2 with TRBJ2-2, with a possible D match to TRBD2 (6 bases). The source material was peripheral blood, sampled before any cancer treatment. The TCR originated in a woman aged 35-75 years with stage I lung adenocarcinoma. CDR3 protein: CASSLLLALSGELFF. CDR3 sequence (DNA): TGTGCCAGCAGCTTACTGCTAGCGCTGTCCGGGGAGCTGTTTTTT.